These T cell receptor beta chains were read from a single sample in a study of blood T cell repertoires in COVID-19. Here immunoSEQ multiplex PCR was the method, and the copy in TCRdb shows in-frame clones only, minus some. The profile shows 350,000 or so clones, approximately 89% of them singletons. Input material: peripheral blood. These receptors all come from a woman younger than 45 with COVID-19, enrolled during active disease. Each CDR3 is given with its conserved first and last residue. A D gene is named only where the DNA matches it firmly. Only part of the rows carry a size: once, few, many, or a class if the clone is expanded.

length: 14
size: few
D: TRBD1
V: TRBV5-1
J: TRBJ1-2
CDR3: CASSWDRVADGYTF
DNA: TGCGCCAGCAGCTGGGACAGGGTAGCTGATGGCTACACCTTC

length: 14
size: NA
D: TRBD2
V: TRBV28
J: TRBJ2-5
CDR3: CASRLAGVWETQYF
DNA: TGTGCCAGCAGGCTAGCGGGAGTCTGGGAGACCCAGTACTTC

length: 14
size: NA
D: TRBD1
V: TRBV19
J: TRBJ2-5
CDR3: CASSQGQGGQTQYF
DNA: TGTGCCAGTAGCCAGGGACAGGGCGGACAGACCCAGTACTTC

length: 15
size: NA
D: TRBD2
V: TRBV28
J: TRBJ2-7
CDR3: CASSFVAGGRYEQYF
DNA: TGTGCCAGCAGTTTTGTAGCGGGAGGACGGTACGAGCAGTACTTC

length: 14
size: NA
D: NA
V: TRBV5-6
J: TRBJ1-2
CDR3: CASSLPPGADGYTF
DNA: TGTGCCAGCAGCTTGCCGCCAGGGGCCGATGGCTACACCTTC

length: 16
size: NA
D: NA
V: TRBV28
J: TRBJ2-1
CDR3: CATEDRLGSPYNEQFF
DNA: TGTGCCACCGAAGACCGACTAGGTTCCCCCTACAATGAGCAGTTCTTC

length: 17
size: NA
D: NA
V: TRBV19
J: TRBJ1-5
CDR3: CASSLRLGAASNQPQHF
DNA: TGTGCCAGTAGTCTAAGGCTAGGGGCAGCTAGCAATCAGCCCCAGCATTTT

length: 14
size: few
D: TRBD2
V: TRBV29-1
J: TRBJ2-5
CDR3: CSYARLAGVETQYF
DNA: TGCAGCTATGCGAGGCTAGCGGGAGTAGAGACCCAGTACTTC

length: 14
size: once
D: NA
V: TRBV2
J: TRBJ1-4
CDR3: CASSASATNEKLFF
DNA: TGTGCCAGCAGTGCCAGTGCAACTAATGAAAAACTGTTTTTT

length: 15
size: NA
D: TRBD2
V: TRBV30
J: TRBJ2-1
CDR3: CAWKGGRAWGNEQFF
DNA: TGTGCCTGGAAAGGCGGGAGGGCCTGGGGGAATGAGCAGTTCTTC

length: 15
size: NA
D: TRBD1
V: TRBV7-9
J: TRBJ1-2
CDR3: CASSSLDRDGNGYTF
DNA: TGTGCCAGCAGCTCCCTCGACAGGGATGGTAATGGCTACACCTTC

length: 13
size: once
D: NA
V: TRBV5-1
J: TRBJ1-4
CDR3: CASSPGQHEKLFF
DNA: TGCGCCAGCAGTCCCGGACAGCACGAAAAACTGTTTTTT

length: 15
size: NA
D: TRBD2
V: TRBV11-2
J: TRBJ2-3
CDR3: CASSKTGGGSDTQYF
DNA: TGTGCCAGCAGCAAAACTGGGGGGGGGTCAGATACGCAGTATTTT

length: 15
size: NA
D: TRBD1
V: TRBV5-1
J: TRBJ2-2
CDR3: CASSDRGGNTGELFF
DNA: TGCGCCAGCAGCGACAGGGGCGGGAACACCGGGGAGCTGTTTTTT

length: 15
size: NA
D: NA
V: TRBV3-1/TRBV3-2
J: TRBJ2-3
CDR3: CASSGGTAGTDTQYF
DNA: TGTGCCAGCAGCGGAGGGACCGCTGGGACAGATACGCAGTATTTT

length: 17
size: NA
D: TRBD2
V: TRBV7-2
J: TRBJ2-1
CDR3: CASSLGGRETSYNEQFF
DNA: TGTGCCAGCAGCTTAGGGGGGAGGGAGACCTCCTACAATGAGCAGTTCTTC

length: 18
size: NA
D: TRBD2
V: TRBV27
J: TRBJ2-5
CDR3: CASSLSGTSGPSQETQYF
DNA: TGTGCCAGCAGTTTATCTGGGACTAGCGGCCCCAGTCAAGAGACCCAGTACTTC

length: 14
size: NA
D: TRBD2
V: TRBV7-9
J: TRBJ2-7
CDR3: CASTSEVAGNEQYF
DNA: TGTGCCAGCACCTCCGAGGTAGCGGGAAACGAGCAGTACTTC

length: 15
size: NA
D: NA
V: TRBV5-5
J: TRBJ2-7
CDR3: CASSPPGGRRNEQYF
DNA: TGTGCCAGCAGCCCGCCTGGGGGGAGGAGGAACGAGCAGTACTTC

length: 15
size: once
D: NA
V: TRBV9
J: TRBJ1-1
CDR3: CASSVSTTGQGEAFF
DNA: TGTGCCAGCAGCGTATCAACCACAGGGCAAGGCGAAGCTTTCTTT

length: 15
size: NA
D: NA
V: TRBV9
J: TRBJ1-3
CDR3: CASSLEQGSGNTIYF
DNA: TGTGCCAGCAGCTTAGAACAGGGATCTGGAAACACCATATATTTT

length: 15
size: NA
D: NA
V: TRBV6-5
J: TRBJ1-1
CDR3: CASVRTPRANTEAFF
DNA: TGTGCCAGCGTAAGGACTCCTAGGGCGAACACTGAAGCTTTCTTT

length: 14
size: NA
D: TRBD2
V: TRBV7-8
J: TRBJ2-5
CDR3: CASSLRAGGETQYF
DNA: TGTGCCAGCAGCTTACGAGCGGGAGGCGAGACCCAGTACTTC

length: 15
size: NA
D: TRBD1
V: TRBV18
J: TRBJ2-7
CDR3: CASSPRQGSSYEQYF
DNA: TGTGCCAGCTCACCACGACAGGGGAGCTCCTACGAGCAGTACTTC

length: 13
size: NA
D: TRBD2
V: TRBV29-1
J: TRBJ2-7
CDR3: CSVVRLAGEEQYF
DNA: TGCAGCGTTGTGAGGCTAGCGGGAGAAGAGCAGTACTTC

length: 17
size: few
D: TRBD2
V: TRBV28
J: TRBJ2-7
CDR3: CASSLRTSGRVRYEQYF
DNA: TGTGCCAGCAGTTTGCGGACTAGCGGGAGGGTCCGCTACGAGCAGTACTTC

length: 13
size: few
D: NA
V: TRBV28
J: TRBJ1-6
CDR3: CASSFFSDSPLHF
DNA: TGTGCCAGCAGTTTTTTTAGTGATTCACCCCTCCACTTT

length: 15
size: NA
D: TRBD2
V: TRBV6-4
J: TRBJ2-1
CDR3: CASSDSAGGYNEQFF
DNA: TGTGCCAGCAGTGACTCAGCGGGAGGCTACAATGAGCAGTTCTTC

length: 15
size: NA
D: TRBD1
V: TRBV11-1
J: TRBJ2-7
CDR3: CASSSTGQVLDEQYF
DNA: TGTGCCAGCAGCTCAACCGGACAGGTCCTCGACGAGCAGTACTTC

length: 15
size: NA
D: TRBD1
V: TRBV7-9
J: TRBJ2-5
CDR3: CASSIGTGRQETQYF
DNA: TGTGCCAGCAGCATCGGGACAGGGAGACAAGAGACCCAGTACTTC

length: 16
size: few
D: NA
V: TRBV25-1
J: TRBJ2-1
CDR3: CASSATGGHQYNEQFF
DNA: TGTGCCAGCAGTGCTACCGGTGGACACCAATACAATGAGCAGTTCTTC

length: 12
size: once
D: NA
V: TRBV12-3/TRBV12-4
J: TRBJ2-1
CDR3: CASSLGGPDEFF
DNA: TGTGCCAGCAGTTTGGGGGGTCCGGATGAGTTCTTC

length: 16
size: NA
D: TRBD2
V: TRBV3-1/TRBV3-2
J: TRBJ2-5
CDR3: CASSRNGALAGETQYF
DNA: TGTGCCAGCAGTCGCAACGGGGCGCTAGCGGGAGAGACCCAGTACTTC

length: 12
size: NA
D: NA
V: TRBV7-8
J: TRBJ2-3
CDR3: CASSPNGGSQYF
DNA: TGTGCCAGCAGCCCTAATGGGGGGTCGCAGTATTTT

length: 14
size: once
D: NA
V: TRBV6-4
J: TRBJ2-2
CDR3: CASSDSAFTGELFF
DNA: TGTGCCAGCAGTGACTCAGCGTTCACCGGGGAGCTGTTTTTT

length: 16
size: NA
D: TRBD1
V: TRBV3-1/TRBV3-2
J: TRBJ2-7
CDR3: CASSPRTGRGRYEQYF
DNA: TGTGCCAGCAGCCCCCGGACAGGTAGGGGAAGATACGAGCAGTACTTC

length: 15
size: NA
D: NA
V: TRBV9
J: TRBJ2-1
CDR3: CASSVGSYAYNEQFF
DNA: TGTGCCAGCAGCGTAGGCTCCTACGCTTACAATGAGCAGTTCTTC

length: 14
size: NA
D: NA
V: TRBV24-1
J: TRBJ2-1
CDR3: CATSDVLQGNEQFF
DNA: TGTGCCACCAGTGACGTACTTCAGGGTAATGAGCAGTTCTTC

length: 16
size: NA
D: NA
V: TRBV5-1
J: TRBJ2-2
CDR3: CASGTPGHSNTGELFF
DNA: TGCGCCAGCGGCACACCGGGACACTCGAACACCGGGGAGCTGTTTTTT

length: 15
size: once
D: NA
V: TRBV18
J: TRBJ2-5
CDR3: CASSPPSGGQETQYF
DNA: TGTGCCAGCTCACCACCGTCCGGCGGTCAAGAGACCCAGTACTTC